A selection of T cell receptor beta chains follows, all from one sample in a study of blood T cell repertoires in COVID-19. Assay: immunoSEQ multiplex PCR; the TCRdb copy retains only in-frame clones and omits some. The sample has tens of thousands of clones; approximately 90% are singletons. Specimen: peripheral blood. These receptors all stem from an older woman with COVID-19, enrolled during active disease. Both conserved end residues are part of each CDR3. D genes are given only for firm matches. The size field is filled for only some rows; it gives once, few, many or a size class.

clone_size j_call v_call d_call cdr3_nt cdr3_aa
- TRBJ1-6 TRBV4-2 - TGTGCCAGCAGCCCCAGGGGAGGGGATTCACCCCTCCACTTT CASSPRGGDSPLHF
once TRBJ1-3 TRBV21-1 - TGTGCCAGCAGCGAAGGACAGGACAGCTCTGGAAACACCATATATTTT CASSEGQDSSGNTIYF
once TRBJ1-2 TRBV30 - TGTGCCTGGAGTGGACACGAAGGCAACTATGGCTACACCTTC CAWSGHEGNYGYTF
few TRBJ2-7 TRBV14 - TGTGCCAGCAGCCAATTGGGACCCGGACTATTCGAGCAGTACTTC CASSQLGPGLFEQYF
once TRBJ2-7 TRBV6-2/TRBV6-3 TRBD1 TGTGCCAGCAGTTACTCGAGGGGGACAGTTACCTACGAGCAGTACTTC CASSYSRGTVTYEQYF
- TRBJ2-1 TRBV23-1 TRBD1 TGCGCCAGCAGTTCCCGGGACAGGGAAAATGAGCAGTTCTTC CASSSRDRENEQFF
- TRBJ2-2 TRBV24-1 - TGTGCCACCAGTGATTCACTCCGTGCGGCGAACACCGGGGAGCTGTTTTTT CATSDSLRAANTGELFF
- TRBJ2-1 TRBV25-1 - TGTGCCAGCAGTGAATCGGAACACTGGATGGGGGCCAATGAGCAGTTCTTC CASSESEHWMGANEQFF
- TRBJ2-5 TRBV3-1/TRBV3-2 - TGTGCCAGCAGCGTTAGGACAGAAGAGACCCAGTACTTC CASSVRTEETQYF
- TRBJ2-1 TRBV18 TRBD1 TGTGCCAGCTCACCGGGACAGGGACCTAGCTCCTACAATGAGCAGTTCTTC CASSPGQGPSSYNEQFF
- TRBJ1-1 TRBV28 - TGTGCCAGCAGTTTACTCGAGGGGGTCGGGGTGAACACTGAAGCTTTCTTT CASSLLEGVGVNTEAFF
- TRBJ2-7 TRBV9 TRBD2 TGTGCCAGCAGCAGTAGCGGGAGCAGCGAGCAGTACTTC CASSSSGSSEQYF
- TRBJ2-5 TRBV14 TRBD2 TGTGCCAGCAGCCAACTAGCGGGAGTCGAGACCCAGTACTTC CASSQLAGVETQYF
- TRBJ2-7 TRBV7-2 TRBD1 TGTGCCAGCAGCTCAGGGACAGGGGTCAACGAGCAGTACTTC CASSSGTGVNEQYF
- TRBJ2-7 TRBV13 - TGTGCCAGCAGCTTAAAAACAGCTCTTTTCAGCGAGCAGTACTTC CASSLKTALFSEQYF
- TRBJ2-5 TRBV6-5 - TGTGCCAGCAGTCGTTCGTTTGAGACCCAGTACTTC CASSRSFETQYF
once TRBJ1-3 TRBV11-3 - TGTGCCAGCAGCCTAGGATTCAGCTCTGGAAACACCATATATTTT CASSLGFSSGNTIYF
- TRBJ1-6 TRBV15 TRBD1 TGTGCCACCAGCCGCCCGACAGGGTTAAATTCACCCCTCCACTTT CATSRPTGLNSPLHF
once TRBJ2-7 TRBV3-1/TRBV3-2 TRBD2 TGTGCCAGCAGCCCTACGGGGGAGGGCCGCCACGAGCAGTACTTC CASSPTGEGRHEQYF